This T cell receptor beta chain stems from a study of blood T cell repertoires in COVID-19. Study in general: COVID-19 samples collected from the United States, Italy and Spain covered acute and convalescent phases. PBMCs, B-cell-depleted T cells, or T cells were the source of the cDNA or gDNA that made up the material.

As originally analysed: Amplification with reference gene primers provided the estimates of nucleated cell counts. Data came from immunoSEQ multiplex PCR; TCRdb stores just in-frame clones and leaves some out. The DNA gave D and trimming, while V, J and clone size come from that table. Of 40,000 to 50,000 clones listed, about 90% are singletons. Sequenced input: peripheral blood. The TCR originated in a man aged 60 to 69 with acute or convalescent COVID-19.

CDR3 protein: CASSQDSGRGPQHF. The DNA for the CDR3 is TGCGCCAGCAGCCAAGATTCGGGTCGGGGACCCCAGCATTTT. The chain uses TRBV4-1 and TRBJ1-5, with D uncertain. The ends were cut back, 0 bases at V and 10 bases at J, with 13 bases in the middle. The CDR3 contains 14 residues. Germline V CDR1 and CDR2: MGHRA, YSYEKL.